This TCR beta chain was obtained from a study of cytomegalovirus exposure and HLA in healthy donors. Study results and limitations: Presence/absence analyses took donor sequencing depth as roughly uniform.

This clone was observed a few times. Its antigen is currently unknown. The primer mix had 60 Vbeta and 13 Jbeta primers. Method: immunoSEQ multiplex PCR; TCRdb's copy keeps in-frame clones and lacks some. The repertoire consists of around 90,000 clones, with about 80% occurring once and the leading ten covering roughly 0.6%. Germline V gene sequence: CDR1 SEHNR, CDR2 FQNEAQ (reference sequence). V was clipped by 4 bases and J by 2 bases, with 15 bases between them. The length of the CDR3 is 15 residues. The chain combines TRBV7-9 with TRBJ2-7; the D gene is possibly TRBD2 (5 bases). The source material was PBMCs. The receptor was isolated from a man in his thirties or forties in good health and CMV-seronegative. The CDR3 here is CASSSESDWAYEQYF. CDR3 nucleotide sequence: TGTGCCAGCAGCTCGGAATCGGACTGGGCCTACGAGCAGTACTTC.